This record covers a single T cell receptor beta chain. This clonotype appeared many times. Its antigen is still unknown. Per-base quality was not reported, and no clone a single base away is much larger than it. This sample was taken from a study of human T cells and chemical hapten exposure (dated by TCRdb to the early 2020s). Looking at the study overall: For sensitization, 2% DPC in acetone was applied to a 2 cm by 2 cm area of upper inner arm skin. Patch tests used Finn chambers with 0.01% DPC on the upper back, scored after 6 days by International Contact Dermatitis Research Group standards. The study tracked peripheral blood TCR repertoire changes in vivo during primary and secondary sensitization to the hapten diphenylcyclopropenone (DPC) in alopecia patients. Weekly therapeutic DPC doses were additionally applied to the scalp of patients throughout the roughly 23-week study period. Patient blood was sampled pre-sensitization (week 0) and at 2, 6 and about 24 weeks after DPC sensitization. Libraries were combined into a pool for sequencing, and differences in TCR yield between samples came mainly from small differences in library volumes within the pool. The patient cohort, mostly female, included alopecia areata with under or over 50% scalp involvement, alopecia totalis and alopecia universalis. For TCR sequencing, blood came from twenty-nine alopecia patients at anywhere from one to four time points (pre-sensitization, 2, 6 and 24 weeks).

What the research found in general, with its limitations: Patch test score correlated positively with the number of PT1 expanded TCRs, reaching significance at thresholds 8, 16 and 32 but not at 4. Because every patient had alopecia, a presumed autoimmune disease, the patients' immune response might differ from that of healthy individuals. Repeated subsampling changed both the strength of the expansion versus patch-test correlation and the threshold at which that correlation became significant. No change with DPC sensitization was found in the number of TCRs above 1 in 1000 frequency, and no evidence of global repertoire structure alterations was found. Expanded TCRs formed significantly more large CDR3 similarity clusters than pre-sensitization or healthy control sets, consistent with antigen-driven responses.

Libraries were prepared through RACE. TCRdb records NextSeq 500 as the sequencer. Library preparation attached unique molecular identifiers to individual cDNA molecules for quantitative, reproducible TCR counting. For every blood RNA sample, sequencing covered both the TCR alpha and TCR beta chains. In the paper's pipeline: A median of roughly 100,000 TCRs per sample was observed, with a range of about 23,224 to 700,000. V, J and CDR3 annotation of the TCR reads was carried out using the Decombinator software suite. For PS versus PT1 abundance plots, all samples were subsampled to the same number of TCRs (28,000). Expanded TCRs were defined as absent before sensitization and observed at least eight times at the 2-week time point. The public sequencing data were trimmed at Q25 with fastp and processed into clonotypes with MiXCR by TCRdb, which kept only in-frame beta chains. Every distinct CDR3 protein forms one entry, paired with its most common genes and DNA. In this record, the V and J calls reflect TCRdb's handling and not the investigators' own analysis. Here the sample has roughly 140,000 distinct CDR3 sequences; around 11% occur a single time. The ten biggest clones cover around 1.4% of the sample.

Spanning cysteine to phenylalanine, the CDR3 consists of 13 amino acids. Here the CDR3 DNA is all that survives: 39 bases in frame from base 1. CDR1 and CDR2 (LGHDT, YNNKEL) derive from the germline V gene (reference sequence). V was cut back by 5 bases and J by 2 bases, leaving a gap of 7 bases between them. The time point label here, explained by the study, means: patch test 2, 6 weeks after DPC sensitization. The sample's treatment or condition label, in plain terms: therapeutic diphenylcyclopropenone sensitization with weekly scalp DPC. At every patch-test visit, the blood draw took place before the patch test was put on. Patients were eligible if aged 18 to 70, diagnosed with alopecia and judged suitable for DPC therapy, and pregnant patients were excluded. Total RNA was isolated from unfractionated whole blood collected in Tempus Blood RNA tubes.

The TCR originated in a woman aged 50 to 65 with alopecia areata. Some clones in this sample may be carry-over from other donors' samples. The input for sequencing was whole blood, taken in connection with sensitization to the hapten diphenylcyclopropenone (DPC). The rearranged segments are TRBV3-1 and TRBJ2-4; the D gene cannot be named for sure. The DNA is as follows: TGTGCCAGCAGCTCGGCTCCCAAAAACATTCAGTACTTC. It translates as CASSSAPKNIQYF.